These 12 T cell receptor beta chains were sequenced from one sample in a study of regulatory T cells in long-lasting Graves disease. Combining iRepertoire HTBI primers with Arm-PCR of CDR3 regions, the authors built TCR beta libraries. MiXCR, applied by TCRdb to the multiplex PCR reads, yields one record per CDR3 protein. Among 600,000 to 650,000 distinct CDR3 sequences listed, 16% were seen once. Time point reported: newly diagnosed GD, antithyroid drugs for less than 3 months. Isolated PBMC RNA provided the starting material for the TCR library. The same data also went into a second study, on T cells in Graves' hyperthyroidism and ophthalmopathy.

The sample was peripheral blood mononuclear cells (PBMCs), taken at new diagnosis, from a patient treated with antithyroid drugs. Every receptor here comes from a woman in her twenties or thirties with Graves disease.

The chain couples TRBV9 to TRBJ2-5; 8 nucleotides align to TRBD2. Germline V lookup: CDR1 SGDLS, CDR2 YYNGEE. With V trimmed by 3 bases and J by 5 bases, 15 bases remained unmatched. CDR3 length: 17 amino acids. The CDR3 nucleotides are TGTGCCAGCAGCGCCTTGTACGGGACTAGTTGGCGGGAGACCCAGTACTTC. Its protein is CASSALYGTSWRETQYF.

This clonotype was seen repeatedly, ten times or more. The chain uses TRBV27 and TRBJ1-5; possible D gene TRBD1, 6 bases. Germline CDR1 and CDR2: MNHEY and SMNVEV (reference sequence). This CDR3 region has 13 residues. The V end lost 6 bases, the J end lost 4 bases, and 10 bases lay between the germline ends. The CDR3 region is CASSGRGNQPQHF. DNA for the CDR3: TGTGCCAGCAGCGGCAGGGGAAATCAGCCCCAGCATTTT.

The chain employs TRBV18 and TRBJ2-7; the match to TRBD1 covers 9 bases. Germline CDR1 KGHSH, CDR2 LQKENI. CDR3 length equals 17 residues. V shed 0 bases and J 2 bases; nucleotides not matched to a gene: 8. CDR3: CASSPPVGQGVTYEQYF. Written as DNA, the CDR3 is TGTGCCAGCTCACCACCGGTGGGACAGGGTGTTACCTACGAGCAGTACTTC.

This clonotype was seen a few times. The gene calls are TRBV5-4 and TRBJ2-3; unclear D gene. CDR3 length equals 13 residues. V was trimmed by 1 base and J by 7 bases, leaving 10 bases between them. CDR1 and CDR2 from the germline V gene are SGHNT and YYREEE (reference sequence). The CDR3 coding sequence is TGTGCCAGCAGCTTGCCGAGCCCTTATACGCAGTATTTT. It translates to CASSLPSPYTQYF.

The V and J genes are TRBV5-1 and TRBJ1-4; TRBD1 is a possible D gene (6 bases). The germline V gene has CDR1 SGHRS and CDR2 YFSETQ. V shed 2 bases and J shed 6 bases, with 14 bases lying between them. This CDR3 is built from 15 residues. The CDR3 nucleotides are TGCGCCAGCAGCTTCTCCGGGACACTTTATGAAAAACTGTTTTTT. It is translated as CASSFSGTLYEKLFF.

This clonotype was counted ten times or more. The chain employs TRBV20-1 and TRBJ2-7, with 8 positions matching TRBD2. The CDR3 is made up of 15 amino acids. J gave up 0 bases and V 1 base, and 5 bases lay outside the gene matches. Germline lookup yields CDR1 DFQATT and CDR2 SNEGSKA (reference sequence). CDR3 sequence: CSARGSGSYSYEQYF. The DNA of the CDR3 is TGCAGTGCTAGAGGAAGCGGGAGCTACTCCTACGAGCAGTACTTC.

This clonotype has more than one count but fewer than ten. V usage is TRBV19 and J usage is TRBJ2-7; 10 nucleotides align to TRBD1. CDR3 size: 15 residues. With 5 bases clipped from V and 3 bases from J, the junction kept 7 bases outside the gene matches. Germline assignment: CDR1 LNHDA and CDR2 SQIVND (reference sequence). CDR3 in amino acids: CASSLPGQGLYEQYF. The CDR3 DNA reads as TGTGCCAGTAGTCTTCCGGGACAGGGGCTCTACGAGCAGTACTTC.

In this sample, this clonotype turned up many times. The gene calls are TRBV11-2 and TRBJ2-3; 13 bases map to TRBD2. Losses at the gene ends were 2 bases for V and 9 bases for J; bases not matched to a gene: 5. The CDR3 runs 15 residues. Germline CDR1 SGHAT, CDR2 FQNNGV. CDR3 residues: CASSLRLAGGNTQYF. The CDR3 nucleotides are TGTGCCAGCAGCTTAAGACTAGCGGGGGGAAACACGCAGTATTTT. Based on the CDR3 plus reference TRBV11-2 and TRBJ2-3, the full variable domain is EAGVAQSPRYKIIEKRQSVAFWCNPISGHATLYWYQQILGQGPKLLIQFQNNGVVDDSQLPKDRFSAERLKGVDSTLKIQPAKLEDSAVYLCASSLRLAGGNTQYFGPGTRLTVL.

Points on this clonotype: A much larger clone differs by one base, so this may be a read error. The V call is TRBV6-2 or TRBV6-3, the J call TRBJ2-1, with D possibly TRBD2 on 5 matching bases. The CDR3 is 18 residues long. Germline V gene data show CDR1 as MNHEY and CDR2 as SVGEGT. In DNA form, the CDR3 reads TGTGCCGGCAGTCGCCCGACCGAGCGGCCTAATTACTACAATGAGCAGTTCTTC. Amino acid sequence: CAGSRPTERPNYYNEQFF.

This chain joins TRBV13 and TRBJ1-1, with a possible D match to TRBD1 (5 bases). V was clipped by 1 base and J by 3 bases, with 15 bases between them. This CDR3 region has 16 residues. Germline CDR1 PRHDT, CDR2 FYEKMQ (reference sequence). For the CDR3, the DNA is TGTGCCAGCAGCTTAGTGGGGGGGGGTTCGGACACTGAAGCTTTCTTT. This codes for CASSLVGGGSDTEAFF.

The table lists this clonotype with many counts. V is TRBV28 and J is TRBJ2-7; 12 bases line up with TRBD2. CDR3 length equals 16 residues. V lost 6 bases to trimming and J lost 2 bases; unmatched junction nucleotides: 8. Germline CDR1 reads MDHEN; CDR2 reads SYDVKM. In DNA, the CDR3 is TGTGCCAGCAGCCTCGGGACTAGCGGGTCAACCTACGAGCAGTACTTC. Translation: CASSLGTSGSTYEQYF.

The chain couples TRBV29-1 to TRBJ2-6; either TRBD1 or TRBD2 may supply D (6 bases each). Germline lookup yields CDR1 SQVTM and CDR2 ANQGSEA. This CDR3 has 16 amino acids. The V and J ends lost 3 bases and 0 bases respectively, with 12 bases between them. CDR3 nucleotide sequence: TGCAGCGTTGAGGGGGGCCCCATCTCTGGGGCCAACGTCCTGACTTTC. The encoded protein is CSVEGGPISGANVLTF.